This T cell receptor (beta chain) was captured by sequencing in a study of a mutant IDH1 vaccine in newly diagnosed glioma. Study summary: The earlier regimen, radiotherapy, temozolomide, or both, was most often both.

Produced via immunoSEQ multiplex PCR; TCRdb's table is partial and in-frame only. The sample holds about 30,000 clones, about 80% seen once. Time point meaning: baseline, week 1 (first vaccination visit). Regarding treatment: pre-vaccination baseline after standard-of-care therapy. The CDR3 is made up of 13 amino acids. V lost 7 bases to trimming and J lost 10 bases; unmatched junction nucleotides: 7. The germline V gene encodes CDR1 SEHNR and CDR2 FQNEAQ (reference sequence). The material sequenced was PBMCs, taken from a glioma patient treated with radiotherapy, temozolomide or both. V usage is TRBV7-9 and J usage is TRBJ1-6, with 7 bases fitting TRBD1. The clonotype was recovered from a man between 25 and 39 years old with glioma. The CDR3 spells CASTSTGFSPLHF. The CDR3 DNA reads TGTGCCAGCACCTCGACAGGGTTCTCACCCCTCCACTTT.